This record concerns one TCR beta chain sequence. The antigen is not known. The sample belongs to a study of regulatory T cells in long-lasting Graves disease. Study findings and constraints: Fewer public clonotypes were shared by new patients (roughly 970) than by persistent patients (2,741). Persistent disease showed a preference for TRBV28, TRBJ1-2 and TRBJ2-5.

Libraries of TCR beta came from iRepertoire HTBI primers plus Arm-PCR of CDR3 regions. TCRdb ran MiXCR on the multiplex PCR reads and lists one entry per CDR3 protein. The sample holds hundreds of thousands of distinct CDR3 sequences, roughly 21% seen once. This sample's time point: persistent/refractory GD, antithyroid drugs over 5 years with positive TRAb. Following extraction of RNA from PBMCs, that RNA was used to make the TCR library. Graves' disease diagnoses followed American Thyroid Association guidelines. V shed 4 bases and J shed 2 bases, with 14 bases lying between them. The CDR3 runs 15 residues. CDR1 and CDR2 (germline): LNHDA, SQIVND (reference sequence).

This clonotype was obtained from a female donor with Graves disease. The chain has TRBV19 and TRBJ1-2, with D perhaps TRBD1 (6 bases). Sequenced here: peripheral blood mononuclear cells (PBMCs), sampled when the disease was refractory, from a patient treated with antithyroid drugs. In DNA form, the CDR3 reads TGTGCCAGTAGTAAACTGGGACAAGGCAACTATGGCTACACCTTC. It codes for CASSKLGQGNYGYTF.